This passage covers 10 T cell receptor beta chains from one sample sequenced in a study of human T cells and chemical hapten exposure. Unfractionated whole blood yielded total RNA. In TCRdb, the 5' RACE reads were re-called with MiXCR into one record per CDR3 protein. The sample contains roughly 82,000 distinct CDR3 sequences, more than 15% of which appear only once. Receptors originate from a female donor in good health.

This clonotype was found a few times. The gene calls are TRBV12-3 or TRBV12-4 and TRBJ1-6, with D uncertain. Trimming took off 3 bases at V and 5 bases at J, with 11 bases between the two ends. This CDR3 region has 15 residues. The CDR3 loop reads CASSLWSENNSPLHF. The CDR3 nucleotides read TGTGCCAGCAGTTTGTGGTCAGAGAATAATTCACCCCTCCACTTT.

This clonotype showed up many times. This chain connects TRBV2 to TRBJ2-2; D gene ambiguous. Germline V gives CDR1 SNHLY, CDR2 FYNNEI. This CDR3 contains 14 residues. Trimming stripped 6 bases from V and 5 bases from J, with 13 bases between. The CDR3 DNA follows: TGTGCCAGCAGGAAGGAAGGGCTGACCGGGGAGCTGTTTTTT. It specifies CASRKEGLTGELFF.

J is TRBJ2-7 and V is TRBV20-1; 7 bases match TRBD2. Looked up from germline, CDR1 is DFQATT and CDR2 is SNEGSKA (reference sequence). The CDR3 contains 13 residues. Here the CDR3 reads CSLPGGGAYEQYF. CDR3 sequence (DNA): TGCAGCCTCCCTGGGGGGGGGGCCTACGAGCAGTACTTC.

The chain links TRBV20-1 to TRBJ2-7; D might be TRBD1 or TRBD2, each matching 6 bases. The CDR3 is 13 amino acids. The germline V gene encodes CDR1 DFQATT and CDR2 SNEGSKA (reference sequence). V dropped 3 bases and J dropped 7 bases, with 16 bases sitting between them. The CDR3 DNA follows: TGCAGTGCTAGTGGGGGGCGTCGGCGTGAGCAGTACTTC. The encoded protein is CSASGGRRREQYF.

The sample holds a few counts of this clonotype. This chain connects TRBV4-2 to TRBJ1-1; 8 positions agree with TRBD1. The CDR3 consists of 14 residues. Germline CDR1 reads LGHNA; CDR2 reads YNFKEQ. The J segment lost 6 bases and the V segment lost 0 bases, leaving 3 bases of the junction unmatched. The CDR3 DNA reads TGTGCCAGCAGCCAAGAGGCAGGGGGCCCTGAAGCTTTCTTT. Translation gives CASSQEAGGPEAFF.

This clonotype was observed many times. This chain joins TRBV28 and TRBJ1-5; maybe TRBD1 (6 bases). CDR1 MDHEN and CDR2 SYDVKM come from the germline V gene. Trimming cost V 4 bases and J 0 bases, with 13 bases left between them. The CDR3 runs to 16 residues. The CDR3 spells CASSSLGRGSNQPQHF. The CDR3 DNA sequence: TGTGCCAGCAGTTCCCTGGGCAGGGGTAGCAATCAGCCCCAGCATTTT.

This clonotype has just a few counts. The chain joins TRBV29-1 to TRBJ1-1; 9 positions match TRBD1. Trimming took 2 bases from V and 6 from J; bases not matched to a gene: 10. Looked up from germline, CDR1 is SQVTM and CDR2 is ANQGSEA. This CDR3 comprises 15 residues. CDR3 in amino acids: CSVENAGQGLSEAFF. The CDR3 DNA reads TGCAGCGTTGAAAACGCGGGACAGGGTTTATCTGAAGCTTTCTTT.

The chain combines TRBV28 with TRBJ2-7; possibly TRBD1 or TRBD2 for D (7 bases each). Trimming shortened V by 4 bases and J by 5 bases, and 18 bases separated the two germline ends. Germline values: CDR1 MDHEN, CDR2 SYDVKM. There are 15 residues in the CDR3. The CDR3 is CASSSIRGGTHEQYF. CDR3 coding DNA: TGTGCCAGCAGTTCCATCAGGGGGGGAACCCACGAGCAGTACTTC.

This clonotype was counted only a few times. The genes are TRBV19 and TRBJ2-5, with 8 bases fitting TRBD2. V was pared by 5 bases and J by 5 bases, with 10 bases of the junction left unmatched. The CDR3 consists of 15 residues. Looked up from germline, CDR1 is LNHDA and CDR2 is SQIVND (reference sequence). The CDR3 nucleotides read TGTGCCAGTAGTGTCGGACTAGCACGAGGGGAGACCCAGTACTTC. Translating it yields CASSVGLARGETQYF.

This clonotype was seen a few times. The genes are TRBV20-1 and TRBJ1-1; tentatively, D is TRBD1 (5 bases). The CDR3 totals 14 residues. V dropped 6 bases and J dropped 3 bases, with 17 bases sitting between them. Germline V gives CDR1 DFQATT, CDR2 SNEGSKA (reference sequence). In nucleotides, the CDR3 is TGCAGTGCGCCTCCCGGGGGTTGGGACACTGAAGCTTTCTTT. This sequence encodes CSAPPGGWDTEAFF.